Reported below is one T cell receptor (beta chain). TCRdb reanalysed the 5' RACE reads using MiXCR and keeps one entry per CDR3 protein. Of under 150,000 distinct CDR3 sequences in the sample, roughly 11% were seen once. These data belong to a study of CD8 T cells in ankylosing spondylitis. Sequenced sample: blood, either unsorted or a sorted T cell fraction (not recorded which). The receptor comes from a female donor with ankylosing spondylitis or in good health (not recorded which).

The CDR3 coding sequence is TGCAGTGCTCCAAATGACCATGAGCAGTTCTTC. Encoded protein: CSAPNDHEQFF. The chain uses TRBV20-1 and TRBJ2-1; D is unclear. The germline V gene encodes CDR1 DFQATT and CDR2 SNEGSKA (reference sequence). V lost 5 bases and J lost 8, with 10 bases in between. The CDR3 consists of 11 residues.